This entry features one TCR beta chain sequence. Its antigen is not known. This entry is derived from a study of beta chain features in type 1 diabetes. Overall study context: Cell yields, gender and age were similar in healthy donors and patients. General study points: Relative to healthy donors, patients appeared to have naive, central memory and Treg TCRB repertoires that were more similar. Short templates might get an advantage during PCR, and this would be equal in patients and controls. More deletions and fewer insertions at VDJ junctions were found in patients with type 1 diabetes. In all four CD4+ subsets, TCRB CDR3 length was significantly, moderately reduced in type 1 diabetes.

Reverse transcription of all isolated RNA meant that expressed TCRB transcripts were sequenced. Some clones are missing from TCRdb's copy, which holds only in-frame ones; the method was immunoSEQ multiplex PCR. Here the sample spans nearly 700,000 clones, under 15% being singletons. The germline gives CDR1 SGHAT, CDR2 FQNNGV. CDR3 length: 15 amino acids. The trim removed 1 base at V and 6 bases at J, leaving 9 bases unmatched. This sequence was found in a man between 18 and 29 years old with type 1 diabetes. The V gene is TRBV11-2, the J gene TRBJ2-7; the match to TRBD2 covers 7 bases. Sequencing input: naive CD4+ T cells from blood. CDR3 residues: CASSLARGEVGEQYF. The CDR3 nucleotides are TGTGCCAGCAGCTTAGCCCGGGGGGAAGTAGGCGAGCAGTACTTC.